One and the same sample provided the 20 T cell receptor beta chains below, sequenced in a study of CD8+ T cells in alopecia areata. This sample's treatment: oral pan-JAK inhibitor, 5-10 mg twice daily. In each case, RNA was isolated and then reverse transcribed into cDNA as the sequencing template. Clones were sequenced by immunoSEQ multiplex PCR, and TCRdb holds only the in-frame ones, with some missing. The sample lists 190,000 or so clones; 60% were seen once. This material consisted of CD4+ T cells sorted from blood, taken at week 4, from a patient treated with tofacitinib. Source of these receptors: a human donor with alopecia areata.

This clone was detected only a few times. The chain has TRBV18 and TRBJ2-4; 10 bases fit TRBD1. This CDR3 is 13 amino acids long. V was pared by 6 bases and J by 8 bases, with 4 bases of the junction left unmatched. The V gene's germline CDR1 is KGHSH and CDR2 LQKENI. This chain's CDR3 is CASSPGTGDIQYF. Here the CDR3 DNA reads TGTGCCAGCTCTCCCGGGACAGGGGACATTCAGTACTTC.

In this sample, this clone turned up a few times. J is TRBJ2-2 and V is TRBV18, with D unresolved. Germline V gives CDR1 KGHSH, CDR2 LQKENI. The CDR3 runs 17 residues. Trimming removed 0 bases from V and 2 bases from J, with 13 bases in between. The CDR3 protein is CASSPPGHETNTGELFF. The CDR3 nucleotides read TGTGCCAGCTCACCACCAGGGCACGAAACAAACACCGGGGAGCTGTTTTTT.

The V gene is TRBV29-1, the J gene TRBJ1-1, with TRBD1 identical over 7 bases. The CDR3 has 14 residues. CDR1 is SQVTM and CDR2 is ANQGSEA in the germline V gene. Unmatched junction bases numbered 10, after V lost 6 bases and J lost 3 bases. CDR3 region: CSVQQGGLYTEAFF. DNA of the CDR3: TGCAGCGTGCAGCAGGGGGGGCTTTACACTGAAGCTTTCTTT.

This clone was counted a single time. The V and J genes are TRBV30 and TRBJ1-3, with TRBD1 identical over 7 bases. Germline V gene data show CDR1 as GTSNPN and CDR2 as SVGIG (reference sequence). Losses at the gene ends were 7 bases for V and 0 bases for J; bases not matched to a gene: 6. The CDR3 length is 14 residues. CDR3 nucleotide sequence: TGTGCCTCCCCGGGACAGAACTCTGGAAACACCATATATTTT. This sequence encodes CASPGQNSGNTIYF.

This chain links TRBV30 with TRBJ1-4; no definite D call. This CDR3 is 16 amino acids long. Trimming took off 1 base at V and 6 bases at J, with 18 bases between the two ends. Germline V gene lookup returns CDR1 GTSNPN and CDR2 SVGIG (reference sequence). CDR3 DNA sequence: TGTGCCTGGAGTGCCTCCCCACCGACGGCACATGAAAAACTGTTTTTT. Protein sequence: CAWSASPPTAHEKLFF.

The table lists this clone with a few counts. The chain has TRBV7-9 and TRBJ1-4; D gene ambiguous. CDR1 is SEHNR and CDR2 is FQNEAQ in the germline V gene (reference sequence). V shed 7 bases and J shed 7 bases, with 19 bases lying between them. CDR3 length equals 15 residues. The CDR3 coding sequence is TGTGCCAGCACCCTCGGTAGTGGAACGGGTGAAAAACTGTTTTTT. This sequence encodes CASTLGSGTGEKLFF.

V is TRBV2 and J is TRBJ1-2, with D perhaps matching TRBD1 (5 bases). V was pared by 3 bases and J by 2 bases, with 7 bases between. The germline V gene encodes CDR1 SNHLY and CDR2 FYNNEI. The CDR3 is 13 residues long. The CDR3 protein is CASSDRANYGYTF. The CDR3 bases are TGTGCCAGCAGTGACAGGGCCAACTATGGCTACACCTTC.

The rearrangement links TRBV2 to TRBJ2-2; unclear D gene. V was pared by 1 base and J by 3 bases, with 6 bases between. The CDR3 is made up of 14 amino acids. Germline loops: CDR1 SNHLY, CDR2 FYNNEI. CDR3 loop: CASSEGEYTGELFF. The CDR3 bases are TGTGCCAGCAGTGAAGGGGAATACACCGGGGAGCTGTTTTTT.

V usage is TRBV14 and J usage is TRBJ2-1; 16 bases fit TRBD2. The CDR3 totals 16 residues. V gave up 1 base and J gave up 12 bases; unmatched junction bases: 6. CDR1 SGHDN and CDR2 FVKESK come from the germline V gene. The CDR3 loop is CASSQAGTSGGVRQFF. CDR3 bases: TGTGCCAGCAGCCAAGCCGGGACTAGCGGGGGGGTAAGGCAGTTCTTC. Drawing the rest from reference TRBV14 and TRBJ2-1, the complete variable domain is EAGVTQFPSHSVIEKGQTVTLRCDPISGHDNLYWYRRVMGKEIKFLLHFVKESKQDESGMPNNRFLAERTGGTYSTLKVQPAELEDSGVYFCASSQAGTSGGVRQFFGPGTRLTVL.

This clone was picked up a small number of times. The rearrangement links TRBV19 to TRBJ2-3, with 8 bases lining up with TRBD1. CDR3 length equals 18 residues. Germline values: CDR1 LNHDA, CDR2 SQIVND (reference sequence). The ends lost 1 base at V and 6 bases at J; junction bases unmatched: 15. This chain's CDR3 is CASSIVGQAATPGDTQYF. DNA of the CDR3: TGTGCCAGTAGTATAGTGGGACAGGCCGCTACCCCGGGGGATACGCAGTATTTT.

The chain employs TRBV27 and TRBJ2-2; D remains unclear. CDR3 length: 15 amino acids. Germline assignment: CDR1 MNHEY and CDR2 SMNVEV (reference sequence). V gave up 3 bases and J gave up 1 base, with 9 bases separating them. CDR3 in amino acids: CASSFSRLNTGELFF. CDR3 nucleotides: TGTGCCAGCAGTTTTTCCCGTTTGAACACCGGGGAGCTGTTTTTT.

This clone was counted a few times. This chain links TRBV5-1 with TRBJ1-2; D call uncertain. V lost 0 bases, J lost 4 bases, and 10 bases lay in between. This CDR3 is built from 14 residues. Germline CDR1 SGHRS, CDR2 YFSETQ. CDR3: CASSLEGRRYGYTF. CDR3 DNA: TGCGCCAGCAGCTTGGAGGGCAGACGCTATGGCTACACCTTC.

As concerns this clone: Within the sample, other DNA sequences also encode this same CDR3. The chain couples TRBV30 to TRBJ2-7, with 10 positions matching TRBD1. Unmatched junction bases numbered 3, after V lost 1 base and J lost 3 bases. This CDR3 contains 14 residues. The germline V gene encodes CDR1 GTSNPN and CDR2 SVGIG (reference sequence). The CDR3 sequence is CAWSGGTGVYEQYF. Written as DNA, the CDR3 is TGTGCCTGGAGTGGTGGGACAGGGGTCTACGAGCAGTACTTC.

V is TRBV28 and J is TRBJ1-5; D call uncertain. The ends were cut back, 5 bases at V and 5 bases at J, with 7 bases in the middle. Germline CDR1 and CDR2: MDHEN and SYDVKM. The CDR3 contains 12 residues. The CDR3, as DNA: TGTGCCAGCAGTAGTGTCTATCAGCCCCAGCATTTT. It is translated as CASSSVYQPQHF.

The chain uses TRBV6-5 and TRBJ2-2; D remains unclear. Germline V gives CDR1 MNHEY, CDR2 SVGAGI. This CDR3 comprises 13 residues. V was clipped by 6 bases and J by 9 bases, with 14 bases between them. CDR3 protein: CASSPQVDRELFF. CDR3 coding DNA: TGTGCCAGCAGCCCCCAGGTGGACCGGGAGCTGTTTTTT.

V and J are TRBV29-1 and TRBJ2-4, with a tentative D call TRBD2 (6 bases). The CDR3 runs 14 residues. V was trimmed by 5 bases and J by 0 bases, leaving 11 bases between them. CDR1 and CDR2 from the germline V gene are SQVTM and ANQGSEA. The CDR3: CSVTGLLAKNIQYF. The CDR3 coding sequence is TGCAGCGTTACGGGACTGTTAGCCAAAAACATTCAGTACTTC.

This clone was recorded once. V usage is TRBV2 and J usage is TRBJ1-6; TRBD1 is a possible D gene (5 bases). Germline V gene data show CDR1 as SNHLY and CDR2 as FYNNEI. Deletions cut 8 bases from V and 7 bases from J, with 12 bases between. This CDR3 is 13 amino acids long. DNA for the CDR3: TGTGCCAGCTCGACGGAGGGGAATTCACCCCTCCACTTT. Translated, it gives CASSTEGNSPLHF.

This clone showed up just a few times. The chain couples TRBV10-3 to TRBJ1-1, with 7 bases identical to TRBD1. Germline V gene sequence: CDR1 ENHRY, CDR2 SYGVKD. Trimming at V came to 8 bases and at J to 3 bases, leaving 6 bases not matched to a gene. The CDR3 spans 13 residues. CDR3: CAISRQGDTEAFF. CDR3 in DNA: TGTGCCATCTCCCGACAGGGTGACACTGAAGCTTTCTTT.

In its sample, this clone was seen once. As DNA, the CDR3 is TGCAGCACTGGGACAGGATATGGCTACACCTTC. Amino acids: CSTGTGYGYTF. The chain has TRBV20-1 and TRBJ1-2; 8 positions agree with TRBD1. This CDR3 region has 11 residues. CDR1 is DFQATT and CDR2 is SNEGSKA in the germline V gene (reference sequence).

The genes are TRBV9 and TRBJ2-5, with a weak D call TRBD1 (6 bases). From germline, CDR1 is SGDLS and CDR2 YYNGEE. CDR3 length equals 15 residues. V lost 3 bases to trimming and J lost 2 bases, with 14 bases between them. The CDR3 region has the DNA TGTGCCAGCAGCGACGGCGGACAGTTACAAGAGACCCAGTACTTC. Its translation: CASSDGGQLQETQYF.